These T cell receptor beta chains were read from a single sample in a study of blood T cell repertoires in COVID-19. The assay was immunoSEQ multiplex PCR, and TCRdb's table has in-frame clones only and misses some. This sample carries approximately 210,000 clones, 83% of them seen once, and the ten largest clones take about 7.4%. The sample consisted of peripheral blood. The receptors were gathered from a woman aged 45 to 65 with acute or convalescent COVID-19. Each CDR3 is given with its conserved first and last residue. D genes are given only for firm matches. Clone size is stated in some rows and not others, as once, few, many or a class when expanded.

d_call	clone_size	v_call	j_call	cdr3_aa	cdr3_nt
TRBD1	.	TRBV11-3	TRBJ1-1	CASSVGQGKSTEAFF	TGTGCCAGCAGCGTAGGACAGGGGAAAAGCACTGAAGCTTTCTTT
.	.	TRBV7-2	TRBJ2-5	CASSLVSRVQETQYF	TGTGCCAGCAGCTTAGTCTCGCGGGTCCAAGAGACCCAGTACTTC
.	.	TRBV12-3/TRBV12-4	TRBJ1-2	CASSGIFRAGYTF	TGTGCCAGCAGTGGAATCTTCAGGGCTGGCTACACCTTC
TRBD2	.	TRBV2	TRBJ2-1	CATTIGGGYNEQFF	TGTGCCACCACGATCGGCGGGGGCTACAATGAGCAGTTCTTC
TRBD1	once	TRBV5-6	TRBJ2-2	CASSWTGSPNTGELFF	TGTGCCAGCAGCTGGACAGGGAGCCCGAACACCGGGGAGCTGTTTTTT
.	once	TRBV5-4	TRBJ1-1	CASSSMTDEAFF	TGTGCCAGCAGCTCGATGACAGACGAAGCTTTCTTT
.	.	TRBV21-1	TRBJ1-5	CASSKGRTDDQPQHF	TGTGCCAGCAGCAAAGGCAGGACAGATGATCAGCCCCAGCATTTT
TRBD2	.	TRBV5-1	TRBJ2-2	CASSLSGLAGRNGELFF	TGCGCCAGCAGCTTGAGCGGACTAGCGGGAAGGAACGGGGAGCTGTTTTTT
TRBD2	.	TRBV6-5	TRBJ2-7	CASSYWTSGSHEQYF	TGTGCCAGCAGTTACTGGACTAGCGGGAGCCACGAGCAGTACTTC
TRBD2	.	TRBV3-1/TRBV3-2	TRBJ2-5	CASSPSGRSETQYF	TGTGCCAGCAGCCCCAGCGGGAGATCGGAGACCCAGTACTTC
TRBD2	.	TRBV27	TRBJ2-1	CASSETSSYYNEQFF	TGTGCCAGCAGTGAGACTAGCAGCTATTACAATGAGCAGTTCTTC
.	.	TRBV5-1	TRBJ2-7	CASSLGPSTAALAYEQYF	TGCGCCAGCAGCTTGGGACCCTCCACTGCGGCCTTGGCCTACGAGCAGTACTTC
.	once	TRBV28	TRBJ2-5	CASRTGLWETQYF	TGTGCCAGCAGAACAGGCCTCTGGGAGACCCAGTACTTC
TRBD1	.	TRBV27	TRBJ2-1	CASSLSTGGVRGEQFF	TGTGCCAGCAGTTTATCGACAGGGGGCGTAAGAGGTGAGCAGTTCTTC
.	.	TRBV11-2	TRBJ1-1	CASTPLGGNTEAFF	TGTGCCAGCACCCCCCTCGGCGGGAACACTGAAGCTTTCTTT
.	.	TRBV6-4	TRBJ2-3	CASSERAASTDTQYF	TGTGCCAGCAGTGAGAGAGCGGCTAGCACAGATACGCAGTATTTT
.	.	TRBV12-3/TRBV12-4	TRBJ1-1	CASTYSSVAFF	TGTGCCAGCACCTATTCCTCCGTGGCTTTCTTT
TRBD2	.	TRBV19	TRBJ2-1	CASQTSWGYNEQFF	TGTGCCAGTCAGACTAGCTGGGGTTACAATGAGCAGTTCTTC
TRBD2	few	TRBV5-1	TRBJ2-3	CASSLLAGGGGTDTQYF	TGCGCCAGCAGCTTATTAGCGGGAGGAGGTGGCACAGATACGCAGTATTTT
.	once	TRBV23-1	TRBJ1-2	CARERWKGYTF	TGCGCCAGAGAGAGGTGGAAAGGCTACACCTTC
.	.	TRBV9	TRBJ2-1	CASSVAAAVNEQFF	TGTGCCAGCAGCGTCGCGGCGGCAGTGAATGAGCAGTTCTTC
TRBD1	.	TRBV6-5	TRBJ2-7	CASSPGTGFSYEQYF	TGTGCCAGCAGTCCCGGGACAGGGTTCTCCTACGAGCAGTACTTC
TRBD1	many	TRBV30	TRBJ1-2	CAWSVGTGRGYTF	TGTGCCTGGAGTGTAGGGACAGGGAGAGGCTACACCTTC
.	.	TRBV6-5	TRBJ1-6	CASSYSKGGWDSPLHF	TGTGCCAGCAGTTACTCGAAGGGGGGGTGGGATTCACCCCTCCACTTT
.	.	TRBV10-1	TRBJ2-1	CASSDPTNEQFF	TGCGCCAGCAGTGATCCGACAAATGAGCAGTTCTTC
TRBD2	.	TRBV11-2	TRBJ2-3	CASQRELSTDTQYF	TGTGCCAGCCAGCGGGAGCTTAGCACAGATACGCAGTATTTT
TRBD1	.	TRBV24-1	TRBJ2-3	CATSDPGTGSFWDTQYF	TGTGCCACCAGTGATCCCGGGACAGGGTCTTTTTGGGATACGCAGTATTTT
TRBD2	.	TRBV7-2	TRBJ2-5	CASSLGLASGQETQYF	TGTGCCAGCAGCTTAGGTTTGGCTAGCGGCCAAGAGACCCAGTACTTC
TRBD2	.	TRBV5-1	TRBJ2-5	CASSLVLAGLQETQYF	TGCGCCAGCAGCTTGGTGTTAGCGGGGTTACAAGAGACCCAGTACTTC
TRBD1	.	TRBV11-2	TRBJ2-1	CASTLGTGPYNEQFF	TGTGCCAGCACCCTCGGGACAGGACCCTACAATGAGCAGTTCTTC
.	.	TRBV29-1	TRBJ2-1	CSVDGTGGTSVQNEQFF	TGCAGCGTTGACGGGACAGGGGGGACTAGCGTCCAAAATGAGCAGTTCTTC
TRBD1	.	TRBV5-6	TRBJ1-1	CASSLWDRGAFF	TGTGCCAGCAGCTTATGGGACAGGGGAGCTTTCTTT
TRBD2	.	TRBV5-4	TRBJ2-2	CASSLSSSGYTGELFF	TGTGCCAGCAGCTTGAGTTCTAGCGGTTACACCGGGGAGCTGTTTTTT
.	.	TRBV19	TRBJ1-2	CASSILGETYGYTF	TGTGCCAGTAGTATACTCGGGGAAACCTATGGCTACACCTTC
.	.	TRBV2	TRBJ2-1	CASSNGQRYYNEQFF	TGTGCCAGCAGCAATGGACAGCGCTATTACAATGAGCAGTTCTTC
.	few	TRBV7-2	TRBJ1-2	CASSLGLGSSGGYTF	TGTGCCAGCAGCTTAGGGCTTGGCAGCTCGGGGGGCTACACCTTC
.	few	TRBV21-1	TRBJ1-5	CASSTRGFFPYQPQHF	TGTGCCAGCTCCACGCGGGGGTTCTTTCCCTATCAGCCCCAGCATTTT
.	many	TRBV9	TRBJ1-4	CASSVGRTTNEKLFF	TGTGCCAGCAGCGTAGGCAGGACAACTAATGAAAAACTGTTTTTT
TRBD2	.	TRBV5-1	TRBJ2-2	CASSPDRGTSGTWAHWGNTGELFF	TGCGCCAGCAGTCCGGACAGGGGGACTAGCGGGACCTGGGCTCACTGGGGCAACACCGGGGAGCTGTTTTTT
.	.	TRBV28	TRBJ2-7	CASRSAPEGREQYF	TGTGCCAGCAGGTCGGCGCCGGAGGGGCGGGAGCAGTACTTC
.	.	TRBV24-1	TRBJ2-7	CATTRGYEQYF	TGTGCCACCACCCGGGGGTACGAGCAGTACTTC
TRBD2	.	TRBV28	TRBJ2-1	CASSPGLAGLNEQFF	TGTGCCAGCAGTCCCGGACTAGCGGGACTCAATGAGCAGTTCTTC
.	.	TRBV9	TRBJ2-5	CASSAQGRETQYF	TGTGCCAGCAGCGCCCAGGGGAGAGAGACCCAGTACTTC
TRBD2	many	TRBV20-1	TRBJ2-5	CSARPGGTQYF	TGCAGTGCTCGGCCGGGGGGGACCCAGTACTTC
.	.	TRBV6-5	TRBJ2-5	CATTGLTQETQYF	TGTGCCACCACAGGGTTAACCCAAGAGACCCAGTACTTC
TRBD1	.	TRBV28	TRBJ2-7	CASNPSGTGGVVYF	TGTGCCAGCAATCCCTCCGGGACAGGGGGCGTCGTTTACTTC
.	.	TRBV4-2	TRBJ2-1	CASSQGPRSYNEQFF	TGTGCCAGCAGCCAAGGTCCTAGATCCTACAATGAGCAGTTCTTC
.	.	TRBV21-1	TRBJ2-2	CASSSRAGTGVNGELFF	TGTGCCAGCAGCTCCCGTGCCGGGACAGGGGTTAACGGGGAGCTGTTTTTT